One and the same sample provided the 23 T cell receptor beta chains below, sequenced in a study of cytomegalovirus exposure and HLA in healthy donors. A multiplex PCR was run with 60 Vbeta primers and 13 Jbeta primers. Generated by immunoSEQ multiplex PCR, the TCRdb table keeps only in-frame clones and is missing some. The table includes tens of thousands of clones, approximately 60% detected once. The specimen was PBMCs. All receptors derive from a male donor in good health and CMV-seropositive.

V gene TRBV6-6 combines with J gene TRBJ2-3; 7 positions match TRBD1. Unmatched junction bases numbered 9, after V lost 6 bases and J lost 3 bases. From germline, CDR1 is MNHNY and CDR2 SVGAGI (reference sequence). The CDR3 extends over 15 amino acids. Written as DNA, the CDR3 is TGTGCCAGCAGGTTCAACAGGGGCCAAACAGATACGCAGTATTTT. It specifies CASRFNRGQTDTQYF.

The chain uses TRBV5-3 and TRBJ2-4; maybe TRBD2 (7 bases). TRBV5-3 is an ORF; its function is uncertain. This CDR3 comprises 15 residues. With 3 bases removed from V and 8 bases from J, the gap between germline ends came to 18 bases. The CDR3 DNA sequence: TGTGCCAGAAGCTGGACTAGGGGGAGAGTTGACATTCAGTACTTC. It translates to CARSWTRGRVDIQYF.

This rearrangement joins TRBV6-5 to TRBJ2-6, with D possibly matching TRBD1 (6 bases). Trimming cost V 6 bases and J 12 bases, with 15 bases left between them. The CDR3 has 13 amino acids. Germline CDR1 MNHEY, CDR2 SVGAGI. Written as DNA, the CDR3 is TGTGCCAGCAGGGTACAGGGTGCTCCCGTCCTGACTTTC. Translated, it gives CASRVQGAPVLTF.

This rearrangement joins TRBV6-6 to TRBJ2-5, with D possibly being TRBD2 (6 bases). The CDR3 has 14 residues. From germline, CDR1 is MNHNY and CDR2 SVGAGI (reference sequence). Trimming pared 0 bases from V and 4 bases from J, leaving 9 bases between. CDR3 sequence: CASSYSTGVETQYF. As DNA, the CDR3 is TGTGCCAGCAGTTACTCGACGGGAGTAGAGACCCAGTACTTC.

The rearrangement uses TRBV7-9 and TRBJ2-3; D is unclear. CDR1 is SEHNR, CDR2 FQNEAQ, per germline (reference sequence). This CDR3 region has 12 residues. The CDR3 nucleotides read TGTGTTGGCGTCGGGTTTCCAGATACGCAGTATTTT. It translates to CVGVGFPDTQYF.

The chain carries TRBV28 and TRBJ2-7; TRBD2 matches at 14 bases. The junction had 7 bases not matched to a gene; V was cut back by 6 bases and J by 6 bases. Looked up from germline, CDR1 is MDHEN and CDR2 is SYDVKM. The CDR3 length is 15 residues. The chain's CDR3 is CASRISGLAGGEQYF. The CDR3 DNA reads TGTGCCAGCAGAATTTCAGGACTAGCGGGAGGCGAGCAGTACTTC.

The chain couples TRBV19 to TRBJ2-5, with a weak D call TRBD1 (5 bases). Looked up from germline, CDR1 is LNHDA and CDR2 is SQIVND (reference sequence). V gave up 3 bases and J gave up 5 bases, with 7 bases separating them. This CDR3 contains 12 residues. The CDR3 sequence: CASSMGQETQYF. The CDR3, as DNA: TGTGCCAGTAGTATGGGGCAGGAGACCCAGTACTTC.

The rearrangement links TRBV11-2 to TRBJ2-1; 13 bases align to TRBD2. CDR1 and CDR2 (germline): SGHAT, FQNNGV. CDR3 length: 16 amino acids. The V and J ends lost 3 bases and 7 bases, in that order; junction bases with no gene match: 6. The CDR3 coding sequence is TGTGCCAGCAGCTTCCTTACTAGCGGGAGGGGGAATGAGCAGTTCTTC. Amino acids: CASSFLTSGRGNEQFF.

The chain is built from TRBV29-1 and TRBJ2-7; possibly TRBD2 for D (6 bases). The CDR3 sequence is 12 residues long. V gave up 6 bases and J gave up 3 bases, with 12 bases separating them. Germline CDR1 reads SQVTM; CDR2 reads ANQGSEA. CDR3 protein: CSVMGLRYEQYF. The CDR3 nucleotides are TGCAGCGTCATGGGACTCCGCTACGAGCAGTACTTC.

The chain uses TRBV18 and TRBJ2-3, with D possibly matching TRBD2 (6 bases). The CDR3 consists of 13 residues. CDR1 and CDR2 from the germline V gene are KGHSH and LQKENI. Trimming cost V 8 bases and J 3 bases, with 12 bases left between them. CDR3 bases: TGTGCCAGCCGTCCTGGGGGGACAGATACGCAGTATTTT. Protein sequence: CASRPGGTDTQYF.

This clone turned up a few times. The chain carries TRBV7-9 and TRBJ1-2; 7 bases match TRBD1. The ends lost 3 bases at V and 3 bases at J; junction bases unmatched: 7. The CDR3 consists of 15 residues. Germline lookup yields CDR1 SEHNR and CDR2 FQNEAQ (reference sequence). The CDR3 DNA is TGTGCCAGCAGCTTCACCGGGACAGCCCACTATGGCTACACCTTC. It is translated as CASSFTGTAHYGYTF.

The chain has TRBV5-6 and TRBJ1-1; no definite D call. V lost 0 bases and J 6 bases, leaving 3 bases between the germline ends. Germline CDR1 is SGHDT and CDR2 is YYEEEE. The CDR3 contains 11 residues. DNA of the CDR3: TGTGCCAGCAGCTTGGGGCCTGAAGCTTTCTTT. This translates into CASSLGPEAFF.

The chain has TRBV5-1 and TRBJ2-1; a possible D gene is TRBD2 (6 bases). This CDR3 has 14 amino acids. Trimming left V 5 bases short and J 7 bases short, with 16 bases between. CDR1 is SGHRS and CDR2 is YFSETQ in the germline V gene. The CDR3 spells CASRLRFAGNEQFF. Written as DNA, the CDR3 is TGCGCCAGCAGATTAAGGTTCGCGGGGAATGAGCAGTTCTTC. The complete variable domain, with remaining parts taken from reference TRBV5-1 and TRBJ2-1, reads KAGVTQTPRYLIKTRGQQVTLSCSPISGHRSVSWYQQTPGQGLQFLFEYFSETQRNKGNFPGRFSGRQFSNSRSEMNVSTLELGDSALYLCASRLRFAGNEQFFGPGTRLTVL.

The J gene is TRBJ2-1, the V gene TRBV6-5; the D gene is possibly TRBD2 (6 bases). The length of the CDR3 is 14 residues. Trimming shortened V by 6 bases and J by 5 bases, and 14 bases separated the two germline ends. Looked up from germline, CDR1 is MNHEY and CDR2 is SVGAGI. CDR3: CASSPGGWDNEQFF. DNA for the CDR3: TGTGCCAGCAGCCCTGGAGGGTGGGACAATGAGCAGTTCTTC.

The V and J genes are TRBV7-9 and TRBJ2-7; 7 nucleotides line up with TRBD1. V trimming: 5 bases; J trimming: 0 bases; junction bases outside the gene matches: 10. This CDR3 region has 16 residues. Germline CDR1 and CDR2: SEHNR and FQNEAQ (reference sequence). CDR3 DNA sequence: TGTGCCAGCAGCCCACCCCCCGGGACAGCCTCCTACGAGCAGTACTTC. The encoded protein is CASSPPPGTASYEQYF. The variable domain in full, with the rest retrieved from reference TRBV7-9 and TRBJ2-7, is DTGVSQNPRHKITKRGQNVTFRCDPISEHNRLYWYRQTLGQGPEFLTYFQNEAQLEKSRLLSDRFSAERPKGSFSTLEIQRTEQGDSAMYLCASSPPPGTASYEQYFGPGTRLTVT.

This clone was seen more than once but under ten times. The V and J genes are TRBV5-1 and TRBJ1-5, with 9 bases matching TRBD1. With V trimmed by 2 bases and J by 5 bases, 2 bases remained unmatched. The CDR3 runs 14 residues. CDR1 SGHRS and CDR2 YFSETQ come from the germline V gene. The CDR3 region has the DNA TGCGCCAGCAGCTTCCGGACAGGGGATCAGCCCCAGCATTTT. The encoded protein is CASSFRTGDQPQHF. Variable domain in full (rest from reference TRBV5-1 and TRBJ1-5): KAGVTQTPRYLIKTRGQQVTLSCSPISGHRSVSWYQQTPGQGLQFLFEYFSETQRNKGNFPGRFSGRQFSNSRSEMNVSTLELGDSALYLCASSFRTGDQPQHFGDGTRLSIL.

This chain links TRBV5-1 with TRBJ1-5; weak D call: TRBD1 (5 bases). Trimming removed 5 bases from V and 5 bases from J, with 14 bases in between. Germline V gives CDR1 SGHRS, CDR2 YFSETQ. The CDR3 extends over 14 amino acids. DNA for the CDR3: TGCGCCAGCAGTTTTGACAGCCCAGATCAGCCCCAGCATTTT. It yields the protein CASSFDSPDQPQHF.

The chain joins TRBV29-1 to TRBJ2-7, with D possibly matching TRBD2 (5 bases). From germline, CDR1 is SQVTM and CDR2 ANQGSEA. CDR3 length equals 11 residues. The ends were cut back, 5 bases at V and 2 bases at J, with 7 bases in the middle. The CDR3 loop reads CSVPGAYEQYF. In DNA form, the CDR3 reads TGCAGCGTTCCCGGGGCCTACGAGCAGTACTTC.

The chain links TRBV29-1 to TRBJ1-1; 7 bases fit TRBD1. V shed 3 bases and J 3 bases; nucleotides not matched to a gene: 7. This CDR3 comprises 14 residues. Germline assignment: CDR1 SQVTM and CDR2 ANQGSEA. CDR3 in amino acids: CSVESPDRDTEAFF. Here the CDR3 DNA reads TGCAGCGTTGAGAGCCCAGACAGGGACACTGAAGCTTTCTTT.

In this sample, this clone turned up a few times. This chain joins TRBV29-1 and TRBJ2-5; TRBD1 matches at 8 bases. Near its end, the DNA agrees better with TRBJ2-7, so the J call may be wrong. Germline-derived CDR1 and CDR2 are SQVTM and ANQGSEA. The CDR3 totals 13 residues. The CDR3 DNA follows: TGCAGCGCGTCAGGCAGGGGGCAATACGAGCAGTACTTC. It translates to CSASGRGQYEQYF.

This clone was found a few times. The CDR3 protein is CAWIVSGANVLTF. The CDR3 bases are TGTGCCTGGATCGTCTCTGGGGCCAACGTCCTGACTTTC. The rearrangement uses TRBV30 and TRBJ2-6, with D unresolved. Looked up from germline, CDR1 is GTSNPN and CDR2 is SVGIG (reference sequence). Trimming took off 4 bases at V and 0 bases at J, with 4 bases between the two ends. This CDR3 comprises 13 residues.

The V and J genes are TRBV9 and TRBJ2-6; 9 nucleotides align to TRBD1. Germline CDR1 and CDR2: SGDLS and YYNGEE. With V trimmed by 4 bases and J by 1 base, 12 bases remained unmatched. This CDR3 is built from 19 residues. The CDR3 sequence: CASSPRTGVSSSGANVLTF. The CDR3 region has the DNA TGTGCCAGCAGCCCCCGGACAGGGGTCTCCTCTTCTGGGGCCAACGTCCTGACTTTC.

This clone was seen more than once but under ten times. This sequence joins TRBV5-4 and TRBJ1-2, with D uncertain. CDR3 size: 15 residues. Germline V gives CDR1 SGHNT, CDR2 YYREEE (reference sequence). Trimming shortened V by 5 bases and J by 2 bases, and 16 bases separated the two germline ends. The CDR3 DNA reads as TGTGCCAGCAGACTAGGTTCGACGTCAAACTATGGCTACACCTTC. Translation gives CASRLGSTSNYGYTF.